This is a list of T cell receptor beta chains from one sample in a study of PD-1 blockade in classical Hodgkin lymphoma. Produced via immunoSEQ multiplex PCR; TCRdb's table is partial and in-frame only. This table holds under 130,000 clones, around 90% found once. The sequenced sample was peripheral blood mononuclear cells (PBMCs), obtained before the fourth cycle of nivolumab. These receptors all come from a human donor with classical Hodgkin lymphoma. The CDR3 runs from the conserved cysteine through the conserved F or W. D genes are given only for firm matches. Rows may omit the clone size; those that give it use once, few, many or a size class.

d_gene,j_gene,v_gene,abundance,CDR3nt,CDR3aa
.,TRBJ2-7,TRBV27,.,TGTGCCAGCAGTTTATTCGGTGTGGGTAGCGCACGCTCCTACGAGCAGTACTTC,CASSLFGVGSARSYEQYF
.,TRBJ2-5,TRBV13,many,TGTGCCAGCAGCTTTCGCTGGACAGTTCAAGAGACCCAGTACTTC,CASSFRWTVQETQYF
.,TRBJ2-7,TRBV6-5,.,TGTGCCAGCAGTTACTCTGGGGAGCAGTACTTC,CASSYSGEQYF
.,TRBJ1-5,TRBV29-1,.,TGCAGCGTTGAAGTCGGCAGCAATCAGCCCCAGCATTTT,CSVEVGSNQPQHF
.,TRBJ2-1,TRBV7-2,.,TGTGCCAGCAGCTTAGTTACGATCACCACTCAGGGTAGTGAGCAGTTCTTC,CASSLVTITTQGSEQFF
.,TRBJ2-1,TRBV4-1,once,TGCGCCAGCAGCCAAGTAGAGGACGCAGAGCAGTTCTTC,CASSQVEDAEQFF
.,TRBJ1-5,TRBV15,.,TGTGCCACCAGCAGTCCCGGACAGCCCTTTCAGCCCCAGCATTTT,CATSSPGQPFQPQHF
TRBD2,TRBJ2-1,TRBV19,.,TGTGCCAGTAGTATGGGACTAGCGGGCTACAATGAGCAGTTCTTC,CASSMGLAGYNEQFF
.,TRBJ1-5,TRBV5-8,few,TGTGCCAGCAGCCGTGGCCCTGTGGGGGGCAATCAGCCCCAGCATTTT,CASSRGPVGGNQPQHF
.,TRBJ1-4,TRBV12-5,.,TGTGCTAGTGGTTTGGTACTGGGGTATTTACAGGGAGACGAAAAACTGTTTTTT,CASGLVLGYLQGDEKLFF
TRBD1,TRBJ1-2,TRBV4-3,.,TGCGCCAGCAGCCAATCCCTGGGGGGCAGGGGGCATCTCGGCTACACCTTC,CASSQSLGGRGHLGYTF
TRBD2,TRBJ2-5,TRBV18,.,TGTGCCAGCTCGACAAGCGGGGCCCAAGAGACCCAGTACTTC,CASSTSGAQETQYF
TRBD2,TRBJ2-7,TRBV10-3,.,TGTGCCATCAGTGAGAGCGGGGGACCCCTCTACGAGCAGTACTTC,CAISESGGPLYEQYF
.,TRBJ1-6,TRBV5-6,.,TGTGCCAGCAGCTTGTTTCTTGATTCACCCCTCCACTTT,CASSLFLDSPLHF
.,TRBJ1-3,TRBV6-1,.,TGTGCCAGCAGTGAAGGTCCGGGAAACACCATATATTTT,CASSEGPGNTIYF
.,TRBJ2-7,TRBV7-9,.,TGTGCCAGCAGCTTAGCGGGAGGGGGCGAGCAGTACTTC,CASSLAGGGEQYF
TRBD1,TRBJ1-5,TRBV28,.,TGTGCCAGCAGTTCCGGATGGACAGGGGGCGGGAATCAGCCCCAGCATTTT,CASSSGWTGGGNQPQHF
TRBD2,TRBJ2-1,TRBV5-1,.,TGCGCCAGCAGCTTAGGACTAGCGGTTTACAATGAGCAGTTCTTC,CASSLGLAVYNEQFF
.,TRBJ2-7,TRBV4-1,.,TGCGCCAGCAGCCAAGCGACGGGCGCCTACGAGCAGTACTTC,CASSQATGAYEQYF
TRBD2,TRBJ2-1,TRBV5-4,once,TGTGCCAGCAGGTTAGGGTCTAGGAGCGGGAGTCAAATCGATGAGCAGTTCTTC,CASRLGSRSGSQIDEQFF
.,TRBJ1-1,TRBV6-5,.,TGTGCCAGCAGACTACCTCCGGGTGAAGCTTTCTTT,CASRLPPGEAFF
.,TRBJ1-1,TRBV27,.,TGTGCCAGCAAGTATCTTGGGAACACTGAAGCTTTCTTT,CASKYLGNTEAFF
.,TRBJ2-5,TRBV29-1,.,TGCAGCGTTGAGGCAGGGTTGGTGACCCAGTACTTC,CSVEAGLVTQYF
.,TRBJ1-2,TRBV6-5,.,TGTGCCAGCCATTTGGGGGCTCGTGGTGGCTACACCTTC,CASHLGARGGYTF
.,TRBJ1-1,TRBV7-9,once,TGTGCCAGCAGCGTCCCAGGGGATCTCGCCACTGAAGCTTTCTTT,CASSVPGDLATEAFF
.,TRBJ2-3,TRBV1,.,TGCACCAGCAGCCAAAGTCTGCGGAAAAGCACAGATACGCAGTATTTT,CTSSQSLRKSTDTQYF
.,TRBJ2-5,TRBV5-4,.,TGTGCCAGCAGCTTGGGTCCAGGGCAAGAGACCCAGTACTTC,CASSLGPGQETQYF
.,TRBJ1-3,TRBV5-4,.,TGTGCCAGCAGCTCCCAAAGCTCTGGAAACACCATATATTTT,CASSSQSSGNTIYF
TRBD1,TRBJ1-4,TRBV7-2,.,TGTGCCAGCAGCTTAGGTGGGACAGGGGCGGGTGAAAAACTGTTTTTT,CASSLGGTGAGEKLFF
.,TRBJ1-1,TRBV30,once,TGTGCCTGGAGTATGGAGGGGATGACAGCTTTCTTT,CAWSMEGMTAFF
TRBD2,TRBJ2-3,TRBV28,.,TGTGCCAGCAGCTCCACTAGCGGGAGGGGGAAAGATACGCAGTATTTT,CASSSTSGRGKDTQYF
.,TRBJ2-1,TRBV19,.,TGTGCCAGTAGTATTTCAGGGCTCCTAGATACGTGGGACAATGAGCAGTTCTTC,CASSISGLLDTWDNEQFF
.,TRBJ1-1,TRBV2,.,TGTGCCAGCAGGATCGAAGTGGCGGGGGACACTGAAGCTTTCTTT,CASRIEVAGDTEAFF
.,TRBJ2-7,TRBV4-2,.,TGTGCCAGCAGCCAAGAGAACAGCGAGCAGTGCTTC,CASSQENSEQCF
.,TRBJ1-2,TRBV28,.,TGTGCCAGCAGTTTATCTCCTAACTATGGCTACACCTTC,CASSLSPNYGYTF
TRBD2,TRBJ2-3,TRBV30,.,TGTGCCTGGAACAGCGGGAAGGCCACAGATACGCAGTATTTT,CAWNSGKATDTQYF
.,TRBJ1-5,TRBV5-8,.,TGTGCCAGCAGCTTGGGACCGAATAGCAATCAGCCCCAGCATTTT,CASSLGPNSNQPQHF
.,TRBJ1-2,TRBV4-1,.,TGCGCCAGCAGCCAAGATATGAGGGATATTGCGGATGGCTACACCTTC,CASSQDMRDIADGYTF
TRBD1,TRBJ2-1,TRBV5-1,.,TGCGCCAGCAGCGCATGGACAGGGGGCCTCAATGAGCAGTTCTTC,CASSAWTGGLNEQFF
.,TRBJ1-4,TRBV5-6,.,TGTGCCAGCAGCCCCATGCCCCGGGGTAAGGAAAAACTGTTTTTT,CASSPMPRGKEKLFF
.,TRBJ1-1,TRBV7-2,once,TGTGCCAGCAGCCCCCCCCATTGGGCGACGGGTGTGAAAGCTTTCTTT,CASSPPHWATGVKAFF
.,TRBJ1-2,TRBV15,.,TGTGCCACTGGACTCCCCCAGGGAGTAGACTATGGTGGCTACACCTTC,CATGLPQGVDYGGYTF
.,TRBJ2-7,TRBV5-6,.,TGTGCCAGCAGCTTTCGCAGGGGAACCTACGAGCAGTACTTC,CASSFRRGTYEQYF
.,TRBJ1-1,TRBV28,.,TGTGCCAGCAGTTCGACGAGCGAAGCTTTCTTT,CASSSTSEAFF
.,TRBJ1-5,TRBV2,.,TGTGCCAGCAGTCGGCAGGGCGATAGCAATCAGCCCCAGCATTTT,CASSRQGDSNQPQHF
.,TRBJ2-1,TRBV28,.,TGTGCCAGCAGTCCGGTAAATGAGCAGTTCTTC,CASSPVNEQFF
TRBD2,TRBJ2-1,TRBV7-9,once,TGTGCCAGCAGCTTTGCGGGAGCCCACAATGAGCAGTTCTTC,CASSFAGAHNEQFF
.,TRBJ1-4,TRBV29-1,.,TGTACAGGAGCAACTAATGAAAAACTGTTTTTT,CTGATNEKLFF
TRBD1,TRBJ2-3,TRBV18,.,TGTGCCAGCTCATCCACACAGGGGGCAAGGACAGATACGCAGTATTTT,CASSSTQGARTDTQYF
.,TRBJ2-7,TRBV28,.,TGTGCCAGCAGTTTATCCGGGACGGGAACCTACGAGCAGTACTTC,CASSLSGTGTYEQYF
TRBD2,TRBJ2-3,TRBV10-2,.,TGCGCCAGCAGTGAGTCTGCGTTGGCTAGCGGGGGGTCAGATACGCAGTATTTT,CASSESALASGGSDTQYF
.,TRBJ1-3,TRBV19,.,TGTGCCAGTAGCTTGAAGGGCGCGGAATTTGGAAACACCATATATTTT,CASSLKGAEFGNTIYF